This T cell receptor (beta chain) was identified in a study of T cell changes during pregnancy in multiple sclerosis. The CDR3 sequence is 13 residues long. CDR1 and CDR2 from the germline V gene are LNHNV and YYDKDF (reference sequence). V gave up 1 base and J gave up 6 bases, with 10 bases separating them. Using immunoSEQ multiplex PCR, the repertoire was profiled, and TCRdb retains in-frame clones only, with some absent. Of around 26,000 clones listed, 85% to 90% are singletons. The chain has TRBV15 and TRBJ2-7; D is unresolved. The input for sequencing was CD8+ T cells from peripheral blood mononuclear cells, taken in the second trimester of pregnancy. The receptor's source is a female donor with multiple sclerosis, enrolled in a pregnancy study. CDR3 DNA: TGTGCCACCAGCAGAGCCCACCCCGGCGAGCAGTACTTC. Translation gives CATSRAHPGEQYF.